This T cell receptor (beta chain) came from a study of beta chain features in type 1 diabetes. It was one heparinised blood draw, averaging approximately 100 mL, that each donor gave. The authors obtained over 95% purity in all sorted populations. Germline trimming cut 1 base from V and 9 bases from J; bases unmatched to any gene: 5. CDR3 length: 15 amino acids. Germline values: CDR1 MGHRA, CDR2 YSYEKL. Since all of the isolated RNA was reverse transcribed, expressed TCRB transcripts were what got sequenced. Assay: immunoSEQ multiplex PCR; the TCRdb copy retains only in-frame clones and omits some. In the table there are 200,000 to 300,000 clones, about 25% of which are singletons. This clone has a handful of counts.

Sequencing was done on a sample of central memory CD4+ T cells from blood. This sequence joins TRBV4-1 and TRBJ1-6; TRBD1 matches 8 bases. This TCR derives from a man aged 30 to 39 in good health. The CDR3: CASSQVDREASPLHF. As DNA, the CDR3 is TGCGCCAGCAGCCAAGTGGACAGGGAGGCTTCACCCCTCCACTTT.